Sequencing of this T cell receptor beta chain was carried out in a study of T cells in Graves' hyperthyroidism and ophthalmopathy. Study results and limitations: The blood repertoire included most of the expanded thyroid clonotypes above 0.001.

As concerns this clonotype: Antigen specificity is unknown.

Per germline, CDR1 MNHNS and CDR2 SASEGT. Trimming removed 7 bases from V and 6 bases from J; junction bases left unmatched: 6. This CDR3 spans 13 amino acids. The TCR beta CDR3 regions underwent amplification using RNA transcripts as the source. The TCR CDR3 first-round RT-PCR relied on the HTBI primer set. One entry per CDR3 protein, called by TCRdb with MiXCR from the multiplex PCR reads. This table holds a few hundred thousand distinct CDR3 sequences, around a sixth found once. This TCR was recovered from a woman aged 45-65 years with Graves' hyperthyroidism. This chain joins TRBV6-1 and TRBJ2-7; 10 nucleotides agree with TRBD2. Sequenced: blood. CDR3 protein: CASNSGGFREQYF. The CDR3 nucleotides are TGTGCCAGCAATAGCGGGGGGTTTCGCGAGCAGTACTTC.